The 20 T cell receptor beta chains presented below share a single source sample, sequenced in a study of lymphopenia after photon versus proton radiotherapy. This table comes from immunoSEQ multiplex PCR, and its TCRdb copy is limited to in-frame clones, with some not included. The data contain about 50,000 clones, 92% of them singletons. Sequencing was performed on peripheral blood, taken from a patient treated with photon-based radiotherapy. The source is a woman in her forties with cholangiocarcinoma.

The sample holds one count of this clone. The chain uses TRBV5-3 and TRBJ1-1; 7 bases are a match to TRBD1. TRBV5-3 is an ORF, with its function uncertain. This CDR3 has 13 residues. Trimming removed 4 bases from V and 4 bases from J; junction bases left unmatched: 4. CDR3 protein: CARSIPGGTEAFF. The CDR3 nucleotides are TGTGCCAGAAGCATTCCAGGGGGCACTGAAGCTTTCTTT.

The chain recombines TRBV5-1 with TRBJ1-4; D unclear. The CDR3 spans 14 residues. V lost 7 bases and J lost 5, with 15 bases in between. The germline gives CDR1 SGHRS, CDR2 YFSETQ. CDR3: CASELSGKNEKLFF. DNA of the CDR3: TGCGCCAGCGAACTCTCCGGGAAAAATGAAAAACTGTTTTTT.

J is TRBJ1-1 and V is TRBV9; D possibly corresponds to TRBD1 (5 bases). The CDR3 consists of 14 residues. Germline V gene lookup returns CDR1 SGDLS and CDR2 YYNGEE. V lost 0 bases to trimming and J lost 3 bases, with 9 bases between them. The CDR3 reads CASSVVQGHTEAFF. In DNA form, the CDR3 reads TGTGCCAGCAGCGTAGTTCAGGGCCACACTGAAGCTTTCTTT.

The chain couples TRBV7-8 to TRBJ1-4; no firm D call. The CDR3 spans 17 residues. V lost 0 bases to trimming and J lost 9 bases, with 20 bases between them. The germline CDR1 and CDR2 sequences are SGHVS and FQNEAQ. The DNA of the CDR3 is TGTGCCAGCAGCTTAGCGGGCGGGCACCTCTTTGAAAAAAAACTGTTTTTT. Its protein product is CASSLAGGHLFEKKLFF.

This chain joins TRBV18 and TRBJ1-2; D is perhaps TRBD1 (5 bases). The V end lost 2 bases, the J end lost 4 bases, and 14 bases lay between the germline ends. CDR3 length: 15 amino acids. The germline V gene encodes CDR1 KGHSH and CDR2 LQKENI. CDR3 protein: CASSPRQPQVYGYTF. Here the CDR3 DNA reads TGTGCCAGCTCACCAAGACAGCCCCAAGTCTATGGCTACACCTTC.

The chain has TRBV7-9 and TRBJ1-4; D is ambiguous. The V and J ends lost 5 bases and 7 bases respectively, with 17 bases between them. The CDR3 is made up of 15 amino acids. Germline V gives CDR1 SEHNR, CDR2 FQNEAQ (reference sequence). CDR3 loop: CASSPGLLGGEKLFF. The CDR3 nucleotides read TGTGCCAGCAGCCCAGGCCTCCTGGGTGGTGAAAAACTGTTTTTT.

V usage is TRBV11-2 and J usage is TRBJ1-5; 12 positions agree with TRBD1. The CDR3 is made up of 16 amino acids. V was clipped by 5 bases and J by 5 bases; unmatched bases: 7. Germline CDR1 is SGHAT and CDR2 is FQNNGV. This chain's CDR3 is CASSPGTGGADQPQHF. In DNA form, the CDR3 reads TGTGCCAGCAGCCCAGGGACAGGGGGCGCCGATCAGCCCCAGCATTTT.

The J gene is TRBJ1-4, the V gene TRBV2, with 8 bases lining up with TRBD1. The V segment lost 6 bases and the J segment 5 bases; nucleotides outside the gene matches: 5. CDR3 length: 14 amino acids. Germline V gene data show CDR1 as SNHLY and CDR2 as FYNNEI. The CDR3 loop is CASSRTGINEKLFF. CDR3 DNA: TGTGCCAGCAGCCGGACAGGGATAAATGAAAAACTGTTTTTT.

This chain uses TRBV7-9 with TRBJ2-7, with a weak D call TRBD1 (6 bases). Germline CDR1 is SEHNR and CDR2 is FQNEAQ (reference sequence). The V gene lost 3 bases and the J gene lost 6 bases, with 9 bases spanning the gap. This CDR3 region has 12 residues. CDR3 bases: TGTGCCAGCAGCTTTGAAGGGGGCGAGCAGTACTTC. Residues: CASSFEGGEQYF.

The count of this clone is one. This chain connects TRBV19 to TRBJ1-1; D is uncertain. This CDR3 is 13 amino acids long. V was pared by 8 bases and J by 1 base, with 11 bases between. In germline, CDR1 is LNHDA, CDR2 SQIVND (reference sequence). This CDR3 is CASYPTANTEAFF. CDR3 sequence (DNA): TGTGCCAGTTACCCGACGGCGAACACTGAAGCTTTCTTT.

The CDR3 coding sequence is TGCGCCAGCAGCCCGTCCCGGGACAGGGTCTGGGAGCAGTACTTC. As protein: CASSPSRDRVWEQYF. The chain joins TRBV5-1 to TRBJ2-7; 9 bases agree with TRBD1. Germline CDR1 reads SGHRS; CDR2 reads YFSETQ. Unmatched junction bases numbered 12, after V lost 4 bases and J lost 7 bases. The CDR3 loop spans 15 amino acids.

The rearrangement uses TRBV30 and TRBJ2-1; D is unresolved. With 3 bases removed from V and 0 bases from J, the gap between germline ends came to 3 bases. There are 12 residues in the CDR3. The germline CDR1 and CDR2 sequences are GTSNPN and SVGIG (reference sequence). This CDR3 reads CAWRSSYNEQFF. The CDR3 region has the DNA TGTGCCTGGAGGAGCTCCTACAATGAGCAGTTCTTC. Full variable domain (remainder filled in from reference TRBV30 and TRBJ2-1): SQTIHQWPATLVQPVGSPLSLECTVEGTSNPNLYWYRQAAGRGLQLLFYSVGIGQISSEVPQNLSASRPQDRQFILSSKKLLLSDSGFYLCAWRSSYNEQFFGPGTRLTVL.

The chain carries TRBV19 and TRBJ2-1; 7 bases line up with TRBD1. The length of the CDR3 is 15 residues. Trimming at V came to 1 base and at J to 4 bases, leaving 4 bases not matched to a gene. The germline gives CDR1 LNHDA, CDR2 SQIVND (reference sequence). The CDR3 nucleotides read TGTGCCAGTAGTATAGGGACAGGACCTTACAATGAGCAGTTCTTC. Its translation is CASSIGTGPYNEQFF.

The chain carries TRBV7-9 and TRBJ1-1; D is unresolved. The CDR3 is 13 residues long. Germline V lookup: CDR1 SEHNR, CDR2 FQNEAQ (reference sequence). V was trimmed by 5 bases and J by 1 base, leaving 8 bases between them. The CDR3 spells CASSLQENTEAFF. The CDR3 DNA is TGTGCCAGCAGCCTTCAAGAGAACACTGAAGCTTTCTTT.

This clone appeared once. The V call is TRBV2, the J call TRBJ2-7; weak D call: TRBD1 (5 bases). From germline, CDR1 is SNHLY and CDR2 FYNNEI. The length of the CDR3 is 12 residues. Trimming took off 6 bases at V and 7 bases at J, with 13 bases between the two ends. The chain's CDR3 is CASRGRDEEQYF. The CDR3 DNA is TGTGCCAGCAGAGGCAGGGATGAAGAGCAGTACTTC.

The chain combines TRBV29-1 with TRBJ1-1, with unresolved D. The CDR3 runs to 12 residues. CDR1 is SQVTM and CDR2 is ANQGSEA in the germline V gene. The V end lost 3 bases, the J end lost 6 bases, and 11 bases lay between the germline ends. Here the CDR3 reads CSVEMGRAEAFF. The CDR3 DNA reads TGCAGCGTTGAGATGGGTAGGGCTGAAGCTTTCTTT.

This chain links TRBV28 with TRBJ1-2; tentative D call: TRBD1 (5 bases). Germline-derived CDR1 and CDR2 are MDHEN and SYDVKM. The germline V and J ends were trimmed by 10 bases and 2 bases, with 8 bases remaining between them. The CDR3 consists of 11 residues. The CDR3 spells CAISGNYGYTF. The CDR3 DNA is TGTGCCATATCAGGGAACTATGGCTACACCTTC.

The rearrangement links TRBV27 to TRBJ2-7, with 11 bases fitting TRBD1. The CDR3 consists of 15 residues. The germline CDR1 and CDR2 sequences are MNHEY and SMNVEV (reference sequence). Germline trimming cut 3 bases from V and 4 bases from J; bases unmatched to any gene: 5. The CDR3 region is CASSLGGQGAYEQYF. Here the CDR3 DNA reads TGTGCCAGCAGTTTGGGCGGACAGGGGGCTTACGAGCAGTACTTC.

V and J are TRBV7-9 and TRBJ2-2; 7 nucleotides line up with TRBD2. This CDR3 has 15 amino acids. From germline, CDR1 is SEHNR and CDR2 FQNEAQ (reference sequence). J lost 5 bases, V lost 7 bases, and 10 bases had no gene match. The CDR3 protein is CASMQGGHGTGELFF. The CDR3 DNA sequence: TGTGCCAGCATGCAGGGAGGGCATGGGACCGGGGAGCTGTTTTTT.

The chain couples TRBV11-1 to TRBJ2-5; a weak D match, TRBD1 (6 bases). The J call may be faulty, since TRBJ2-7 better matches the DNA end. Germline CDR1 reads SGHAT; CDR2 reads FQDESV (reference sequence). The CDR3 has 14 residues. In DNA form, the CDR3 reads TGTGCCAGCAGCCCGAATGGGGGCGGAGACGAGCAGTACTTC. Translated, it gives CASSPNGGGDEQYF.